A selection of T cell receptor beta chains follows, all from one sample in a study of CD4 and CD8 cells across lung adenocarcinoma regions. A single record per CDR3 protein comes from TCRdb applying MiXCR to the PCR reads. The top ten clones hold about 20% of a sample with around 2,000 distinct CDR3 sequences, around 53% of them seen once. The sequencing input was CD4+ T cells from the center of a lung tumor. These receptors all stem from a female donor with lung adenocarcinoma. The CD4 and CD8 labels of this study may be unreliable. Each CDR3 is given with its conserved first and last residue. Fields, in order: J gene, clone size, D gene, CDR3 length, V gene, CDR3 protein, CDR3 DNA. The D gene is left open where the match is weak. The size field is filled for only some rows; it gives once, few, many or a size class.

J gene: TRBJ2-7
clone size: -
D gene: -
CDR3 length: 14
V gene: TRBV6-2/TRBV6-3
CDR3 protein: CASSYSRGAPEQYF
CDR3 DNA: TGTGCCAGCAGTTACAGTCGGGGGGCGCCCGAGCAGTACTTC

J gene: TRBJ2-2
clone size: large
D gene: TRBD1
CDR3 length: 15
V gene: TRBV6-5
CDR3 protein: CASSRTGGEVGELFF
CDR3 DNA: TGTGCCAGCAGTCGCACAGGGGGCGAGGTCGGGGAGCTGTTTTTT

J gene: TRBJ2-3
clone size: -
D gene: TRBD2
CDR3 length: 15
V gene: TRBV6-4
CDR3 protein: CASSAAGEETDTQYF
CDR3 DNA: TGTGCCAGCAGTGCAGCGGGAGAAGAAACAGATACGCAGTATTTT

J gene: TRBJ2-2
clone size: -
D gene: TRBD2
CDR3 length: 15
V gene: TRBV6-1
CDR3 protein: CASSELAGGPGELFF
CDR3 DNA: TGTGCCAGCAGTGAACTAGCGGGAGGGCCCGGGGAGCTGTTTTTT

J gene: TRBJ2-7
clone size: once
D gene: TRBD2
CDR3 length: 17
V gene: TRBV10-3
CDR3 protein: CAISEPPSGTSSYEQYF
CDR3 DNA: TGTGCCATCAGCGAACCACCTAGCGGGACCAGCTCCTACGAGCAGTACTTC

J gene: TRBJ2-7
clone size: large
D gene: -
CDR3 length: 14
V gene: TRBV6-1
CDR3 protein: CASSELGRSNEQYF
CDR3 DNA: TGTGCCAGCAGTGAATTGGGGCGGTCAAACGAGCAGTACTTC

J gene: TRBJ2-7
clone size: few
D gene: TRBD1
CDR3 length: 16
V gene: TRBV6-5
CDR3 protein: CASSYGTGTGHYEQYF
CDR3 DNA: TGTGCCAGCAGTTACGGAACCGGGACAGGGCACTACGAGCAGTACTTC

J gene: TRBJ2-5
clone size: -
D gene: -
CDR3 length: 13
V gene: TRBV6-1
CDR3 protein: CASSPFPTADQYF
CDR3 DNA: TGTGCCAGCAGCCCCTTTCCTACTGCGGACCAGTACTTC

J gene: TRBJ2-2
clone size: -
D gene: TRBD2
CDR3 length: 15
V gene: TRBV6-5
CDR3 protein: CASSTSGRDTGELFF
CDR3 DNA: TGTGCCAGCAGTACTAGCGGGAGGGACACCGGGGAGCTGTTTTTT

J gene: TRBJ2-3
clone size: -
D gene: TRBD2
CDR3 length: 20
V gene: TRBV6-1
CDR3 protein: CASTRQWAGRGGGGPDTQYF
CDR3 DNA: TGTGCCAGCACCCGTCAGTGGGCGGGGAGGGGGGGCGGGGGGCCAGATACGCAGTATTTT

J gene: TRBJ2-3
clone size: -
D gene: TRBD2
CDR3 length: 15
V gene: TRBV6-4
CDR3 protein: CASSEVAGGLDTQYF
CDR3 DNA: TGTGCCAGCAGTGAGGTAGCGGGAGGGCTGGATACGCAGTATTTT

J gene: TRBJ2-3
clone size: -
D gene: TRBD2
CDR3 length: 15
V gene: TRBV6-1
CDR3 protein: CASRGTSMGIDTQYF
CDR3 DNA: TGTGCCAGCCGGGGGACTAGCATGGGCATAGATACGCAGTATTTT

J gene: TRBJ1-1
clone size: -
D gene: -
CDR3 length: 14
V gene: TRBV27
CDR3 protein: CASSWDYTGTDYFF
CDR3 DNA: TGTGCCAGCAGTTGGGATTACACGGGCACTGACTATTTCTTT

J gene: TRBJ2-5
clone size: -
D gene: -
CDR3 length: 15
V gene: TRBV29-1
CDR3 protein: CSVGRGGGTKETQYF
CDR3 DNA: TGCAGCGTGGGGAGAGGGGGCGGGACCAAAGAGACGCAGTATTTC

J gene: TRBJ2-3
clone size: -
D gene: -
CDR3 length: 18
V gene: TRBV10-2
CDR3 protein: CASSEFSGGAGRKNMQYF
CDR3 DNA: TGCGCCAGCAGTGAGTTCAGTGGGGGGGCGGGACGCAAAAACATGCAGTATTTT

J gene: TRBJ1-2
clone size: -
D gene: -
CDR3 length: 12
V gene: TRBV6-1
CDR3 protein: CASSRGDYGYTF
CDR3 DNA: TGTGCCAGCTCTCGGGGGGACTATGGCTACACCTTC

J gene: TRBJ2-5
clone size: -
D gene: -
CDR3 length: 14
V gene: TRBV6-5
CDR3 protein: CASSYSDIASTQYF
CDR3 DNA: TGTGCCAGCAGTTACTCTGACATCGCTTCAACCCAGTACTTC

J gene: TRBJ2-7
clone size: few
D gene: -
CDR3 length: 14
V gene: TRBV6-1
CDR3 protein: CASGGAVGSYEQYF
CDR3 DNA: TGTGCCAGCGGAGGAGCTGTTGGCTCCTACGAGCAGTACTTC

J gene: TRBJ2-7
clone size: -
D gene: -
CDR3 length: 13
V gene: TRBV10-2
CDR3 protein: CTSASGENYEQYF
CDR3 DNA: TGCACCAGCGCGTCGGGAGAGAACTACGAGCAGTACTTC

J gene: TRBJ1-2
clone size: -
D gene: TRBD1
CDR3 length: 13
V gene: TRBV6-5
CDR3 protein: CASSFQGAYGYTF
CDR3 DNA: TGTGCCAGCAGTTTTCAGGGGGCTTATGGCTACACCTTC

J gene: TRBJ2-1
clone size: large
D gene: TRBD2
CDR3 length: 15
V gene: TRBV6-5
CDR3 protein: CASSNLAGSYNEQFF
CDR3 DNA: TGTGCCAGCAGTAACCTAGCGGGATCCTACAATGAGCAGTTCTTC

J gene: TRBJ2-3
clone size: medium-sized
D gene: -
CDR3 length: 14
V gene: TRBV6-1
CDR3 protein: CASSQRSPTDTQYF
CDR3 DNA: TGTGCCAGCAGCCAGCGGTCCCCAACAGATACGCAGTATTTT

J gene: TRBJ2-5
clone size: -
D gene: TRBD1
CDR3 length: 13
V gene: TRBV30
CDR3 protein: CAWGDRVQETQYF
CDR3 DNA: TGTGCCTGGGGTGACAGGGTCCAAGAGACCCAGTACTTC

J gene: TRBJ2-1
clone size: medium-sized
D gene: TRBD2
CDR3 length: 14
V gene: TRBV6-5
CDR3 protein: CASSSSGRGGEQFF
CDR3 DNA: TGTGCCAGCAGTTCCAGCGGGAGGGGGGGTGAGCAGTTCTTC

J gene: TRBJ2-5
clone size: -
D gene: -
CDR3 length: 14
V gene: TRBV9
CDR3 protein: CASSVRAGLETQYF
CDR3 DNA: TGTGCCAGCAGCGTACGAGCGGGTCTGGAGACCCAGTACTTC

J gene: TRBJ1-1
clone size: -
D gene: -
CDR3 length: 16
V gene: TRBV14
CDR3 protein: CASSQLSTAMNTEAFF
CDR3 DNA: TGTGCCAGCAGCCAGCTTTCGACAGCTATGAACACTGAAGCTTTCTTT

J gene: TRBJ2-1
clone size: -
D gene: TRBD2
CDR3 length: 15
V gene: TRBV12-3/TRBV12-4
CDR3 protein: CAITQVGGSYNEQFF
CDR3 DNA: TGTGCCATCACCCAGGTGGGGGGGTCCTACAATGAGCAGTTCTTC

J gene: TRBJ2-7
clone size: -
D gene: TRBD1
CDR3 length: 16
V gene: TRBV7-2
CDR3 protein: CASSAGDRGIGYEQYF
CDR3 DNA: TGTGCCAGCAGCGCCGGGGACAGGGGAATCGGTTATGAGCAGTACTTC

J gene: TRBJ2-1
clone size: -
D gene: TRBD2
CDR3 length: 13
V gene: TRBV7-8
CDR3 protein: CATGTSLYNEQFF
CDR3 DNA: TGTGCCACCGGGACTAGCCTCTACAATGAGCAGTTCTTC

J gene: TRBJ2-1
clone size: -
D gene: -
CDR3 length: 12
V gene: TRBV27
CDR3 protein: CASSLTQGEQFF
CDR3 DNA: TGTGCCAGCAGTTTAACCCAGGGAGAGCAGTTCTTC

J gene: TRBJ2-3
clone size: few
D gene: TRBD2
CDR3 length: 13
V gene: TRBV28
CDR3 protein: CASRLAGGQPQYF
CDR3 DNA: TGTGCCAGCAGACTAGCGGGAGGGCAACCGCAGTATTTT

J gene: TRBJ2-1
clone size: -
D gene: TRBD1
CDR3 length: 14
V gene: TRBV6-5
CDR3 protein: CASSSGTGGNEQFF
CDR3 DNA: TGTGCCAGCAGTTCCGGGACAGGGGGCAATGAGCAGTTCTTC

J gene: TRBJ2-3
clone size: few
D gene: TRBD2
CDR3 length: 14
V gene: TRBV10-3
CDR3 protein: CATRLAGDTDTQYF
CDR3 DNA: TGTGCCACCCGACTAGCGGGGGACACAGATACGCAGTATTTT

J gene: TRBJ2-1
clone size: -
D gene: -
CDR3 length: 13
V gene: TRBV7-8
CDR3 protein: CATSGTAGNEQFF
CDR3 DNA: TGTGCCACCTCCGGGACCGCGGGCAATGAGCAGTTCTTC

J gene: TRBJ2-3
clone size: -
D gene: TRBD2
CDR3 length: 15
V gene: TRBV6-1
CDR3 protein: CASWSGGFGTDTQYF
CDR3 DNA: TGTGCCAGTTGGTCGGGGGGGTTTGGCACAGATACGCAGTATTTT

J gene: TRBJ2-3
clone size: -
D gene: -
CDR3 length: 15
V gene: TRBV24-1
CDR3 protein: CATGYGGGDTETQYF
CDR3 DNA: TGTGCCACGGGTTATGGGGGCGGGGACACAGAGACCCAGTATTTT

J gene: TRBJ2-4
clone size: few
D gene: TRBD1
CDR3 length: 14
V gene: TRBV10-2
CDR3 protein: CASSAGTGGNIQYF
CDR3 DNA: TGCGCCAGCAGTGCAGGGACAGGGGGTAACATTCAGTACTTC

J gene: TRBJ1-1
clone size: -
D gene: TRBD1
CDR3 length: 15
V gene: TRBV6-1
CDR3 protein: CASRTYRGRGTEAFF
CDR3 DNA: TGTGCCAGCAGGACATACAGGGGGCGCGGGACTGAAGCTTTCTTT

J gene: TRBJ1-4
clone size: -
D gene: TRBD1
CDR3 length: 17
V gene: TRBV9
CDR3 protein: CASRRPHRGESNEKLFF
CDR3 DNA: TGTGCCAGCAGGAGACCTCACAGGGGAGAGTCTAATGAAAAACTGTTTTTT

J gene: TRBJ2-1
clone size: medium-sized
D gene: TRBD2
CDR3 length: 16
V gene: TRBV6-1
CDR3 protein: CASSEETGGAYNEQFF
CDR3 DNA: TGTGCCAGCAGTGAAGAAACGGGAGGAGCATACAATGAGCAGTTCTTC

J gene: TRBJ2-3
clone size: medium-sized
D gene: TRBD2
CDR3 length: 15
V gene: TRBV6-4
CDR3 protein: CASSDEAGGPDTQYF
CDR3 DNA: TGTGCCAGCAGTGACGAAGCGGGAGGGCCAGATACGCAGTATTTT

J gene: TRBJ2-5
clone size: -
D gene: TRBD1
CDR3 length: 15
V gene: TRBV24-1
CDR3 protein: CATSDTGTGVETQYF
CDR3 DNA: TGTGCCACCAGTGACACCGGGACAGGGGTAGAGACCCAGTACTTC

J gene: TRBJ2-7
clone size: -
D gene: TRBD1
CDR3 length: 15
V gene: TRBV27
CDR3 protein: CASSLSRGIPYEQYF
CDR3 DNA: TGTGCCAGCAGTTTATCCAGGGGGATCCCCTACGAGCAGTACTTC

J gene: TRBJ2-3
clone size: -
D gene: TRBD2
CDR3 length: 15
V gene: TRBV6-4
CDR3 protein: CARGDGGGGQDTQYF
CDR3 DNA: TGTGCCAGGGGTGACGGGGGGGGAGGGCAAGATACGCAGTACTTT

J gene: TRBJ1-4
clone size: -
D gene: TRBD1
CDR3 length: 15
V gene: TRBV6-5
CDR3 protein: CASSYTTGSNEKLFF
CDR3 DNA: TGTGCCAGCAGTTACACGACAGGGTCTAATGAAAAACTGTTTTTT

J gene: TRBJ2-1
clone size: -
D gene: -
CDR3 length: 12
V gene: TRBV12-3/TRBV12-4
CDR3 protein: CASTPRYNEQFF
CDR3 DNA: TGTGCCAGCACCCCGCGGTACAATGAGCAGTTCTTC

J gene: TRBJ1-5
clone size: -
D gene: TRBD1
CDR3 length: 13
V gene: TRBV7-6
CDR3 protein: CASSRGQGSSQHF
CDR3 DNA: TGTGCCAGCAGCCGAGGACAGGGGAGCTCCCAGCATTTT

J gene: TRBJ2-5
clone size: -
D gene: -
CDR3 length: 14
V gene: TRBV11-3
CDR3 protein: CASSLGSQAETQYF
CDR3 DNA: TGTGCCAGCAGCTTAGGTAGTCAGGCGGAGACCCAGTACTTC

J gene: TRBJ2-1
clone size: -
D gene: TRBD1
CDR3 length: 16
V gene: TRBV6-1
CDR3 protein: CASSDTSGTAYNEQFF
CDR3 DNA: TGTGCCAGCAGTGACACCTCCGGGACAGCATACAATGAGCAGTTCTTC